This T cell receptor beta chain was identified in a study of shared T cell receptors in the human thymus. The CDR3 has 16 amino acids. Trimming removed 6 bases from V and 3 bases from J, with 21 bases in between. Germline CDR1 LNHDA, CDR2 SQIVND (reference sequence). The data were produced by immunoSEQ multiplex PCR, yet TCRdb's version contains in-frame clones alone and is incomplete. The sample lists under 850,000 clones, roughly 90% seen once, with approximately 0.01% in the top ten. This sample also appeared in a second study, on human thymus T cells. That source notes: Thymic material originated from resections removed in the course of corrective heart surgery. A high degree of thymic repertoire overlap among unrelated individuals was reported in related research.

What was sequenced was thymocytes. This rearrangement joins TRBV19 to TRBJ2-7; tentatively, D is TRBD1 (6 bases). The receptor was isolated from a boy in the first two years of life with a congenital heart defect. CDR3 loop: CASSLTGHPRDYEQYF. The CDR3, as DNA: TGTGCCAGTAGCCTTACGGGACACCCCAGGGACTACGAGCAGTACTTC.